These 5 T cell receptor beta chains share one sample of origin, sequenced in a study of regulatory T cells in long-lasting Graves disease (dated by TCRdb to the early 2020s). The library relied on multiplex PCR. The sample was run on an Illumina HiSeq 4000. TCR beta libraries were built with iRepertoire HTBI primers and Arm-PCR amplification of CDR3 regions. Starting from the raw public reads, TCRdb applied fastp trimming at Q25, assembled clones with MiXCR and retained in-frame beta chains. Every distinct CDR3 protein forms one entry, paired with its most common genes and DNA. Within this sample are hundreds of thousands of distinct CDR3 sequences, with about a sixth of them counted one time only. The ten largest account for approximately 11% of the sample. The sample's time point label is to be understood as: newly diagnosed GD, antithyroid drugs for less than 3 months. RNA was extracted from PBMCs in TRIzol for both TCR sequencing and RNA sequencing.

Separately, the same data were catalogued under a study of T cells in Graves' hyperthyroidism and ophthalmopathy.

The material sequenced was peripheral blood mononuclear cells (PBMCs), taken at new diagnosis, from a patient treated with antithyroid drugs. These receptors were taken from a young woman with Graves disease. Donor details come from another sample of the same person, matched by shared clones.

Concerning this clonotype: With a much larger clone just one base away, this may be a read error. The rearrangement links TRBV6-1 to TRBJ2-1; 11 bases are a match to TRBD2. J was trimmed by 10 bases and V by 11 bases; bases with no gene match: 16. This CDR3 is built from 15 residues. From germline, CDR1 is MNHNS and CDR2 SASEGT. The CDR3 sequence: CAASSTSGVSYEQFF. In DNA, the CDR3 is TGTGCCGCGTCCTCGACTAGCGGGGTCTCCTACGAGCAGTTCTTC.

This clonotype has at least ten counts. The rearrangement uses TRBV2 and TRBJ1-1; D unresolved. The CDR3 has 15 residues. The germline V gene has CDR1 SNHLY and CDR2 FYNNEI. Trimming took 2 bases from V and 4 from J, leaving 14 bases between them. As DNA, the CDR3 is TGTGCCAGCAGTGAATCCCCAGCCGACCTCACTGAAGCTTTCTTT. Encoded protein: CASSESPADLTEAFF.

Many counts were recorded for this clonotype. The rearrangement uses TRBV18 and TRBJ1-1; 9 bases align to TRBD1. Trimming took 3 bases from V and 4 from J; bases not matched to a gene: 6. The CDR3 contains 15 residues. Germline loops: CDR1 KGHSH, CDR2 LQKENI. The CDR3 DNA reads TGTGCCAGCTCACCCCGGGACAGGGCACTCACTGAAGCTTTCTTT. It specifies CASSPRDRALTEAFF.

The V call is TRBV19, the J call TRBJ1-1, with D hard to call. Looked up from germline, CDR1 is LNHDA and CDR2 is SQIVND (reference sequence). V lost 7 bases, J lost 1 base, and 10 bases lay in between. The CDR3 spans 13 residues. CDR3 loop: CASTPAGNTEAFF. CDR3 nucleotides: TGTGCCAGTACCCCAGCGGGGAACACTGAAGCTTTCTTT. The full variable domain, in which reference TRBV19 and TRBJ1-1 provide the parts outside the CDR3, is DGGITQSPKYLFRKEGQNVTLSCEQNLNHDAMYWYRQDPGQGLRLIYYSQIVNDFQKGDIAEGYSVSREKKESFPLTVTSAQKNPTAFYLCASTPAGNTEAFFGQGTRLTVV.

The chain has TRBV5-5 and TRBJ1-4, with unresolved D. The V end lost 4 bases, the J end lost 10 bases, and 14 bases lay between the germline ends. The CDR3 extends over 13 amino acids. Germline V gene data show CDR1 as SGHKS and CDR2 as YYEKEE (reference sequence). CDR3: CASSQESARKLFF. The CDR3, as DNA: TGTGCCAGCAGCCAAGAGTCGGCAAGAAAACTGTTTTTT.